The source of this T cell receptor (beta chain) is a study of blood T cell repertoires in COVID-19. The wider study: The United States, Italy and Spain supplied acute and convalescent COVID-19 samples.

Assay used: immunoSEQ multiplex PCR; TCRdb lists only in-frame clones, some missing. The table shows roughly 150,000 clones, with around three quarters occurring only once. Per the germline V gene, CDR1 is SEHNR and CDR2 is FQNEAQ (reference sequence). V dropped 5 bases and J dropped 4 bases, with 8 bases sitting between them. The CDR3 is made up of 12 amino acids. This clone was picked up a small number of times. The V and J genes are TRBV7-9 and TRBJ1-2; no clear D. Sample: PBMCs or T cells enriched from blood (not recorded which). This sequence was found in a woman in her seventies in a cohort exposed to, infected with or recovered from COVID-19 (not recorded which). The CDR3 reads CASSRESYGYTF. The CDR3 DNA reads as TGTGCCAGCAGCCGCGAGAGCTATGGCTACACCTTC.